Below, 22 T cell receptor beta chains from the same sample are listed, as sequenced in a study of cytomegalovirus exposure and HLA in healthy donors. The PCR employed 60 Vbeta primers together with 13 Jbeta primers. Clones were sequenced by immunoSEQ multiplex PCR, and TCRdb holds only the in-frame ones, with some missing. Altogether 40,000 to 45,000 clones are present, 45% to 65% being singletons, with the ten largest covering roughly an eighth. Sequencing was performed on PBMCs. The receptor source for this set is a human donor in good health.

V is TRBV28 and J is TRBJ2-5; no clear D. Trimming left V 3 bases short and J 5 bases short, with 10 bases between. This CDR3 contains 13 residues. Germline V CDR1 and CDR2: MDHEN, SYDVKM. The DNA for the CDR3 is TGTGCCAGCAGTTTTGATGTGCGGGAGACCCAGTACTTC. Translating gives CASSFDVRETQYF. Full variable domain (missing parts from reference TRBV28 and TRBJ2-5): DVKVTQSSRYLVKRTGEKVFLECVQDMDHENMFWYRQDPGLGLRLIYFSYDVKMKEKGDIPEGYSVSREKKERFSLILESASTNQTSMYLCASSFDVRETQYFGPGTRLLVL.

This clone was observed a handful of times. The chain links TRBV5-6 to TRBJ1-6; D gene uncertain. Looked up from germline, CDR1 is SGHDT and CDR2 is YYEEEE. CDR3 length equals 16 residues. Trimming removed 3 bases at V and 1 base at J, with 11 bases between. The CDR3 sequence: CASSYRVGSYNSPLHF. CDR3 sequence (DNA): TGTGCCAGCAGCTACCGGGTTGGGTCCTATAATTCACCCCTCCACTTT. Drawing the rest from reference TRBV5-6 and TRBJ1-6, the complete variable domain is DAGVTQSPTHLIKTRGQQVTLRCSPKSGHDTVSWYQQALGQGPQFIFQYYEEEERQRGNFPDRFSGHQFPNYSSELNVNALLLGDSALYLCASSYRVGSYNSPLHFGNGTRLTVT.

J is TRBJ2-1 and V is TRBV5-6, with D tentatively TRBD1 (6 bases). Trimming left V 3 bases short and J 1 base short, with 14 bases between. This CDR3 has 16 amino acids. The V gene's germline CDR1 is SGHDT and CDR2 YYEEEE. The CDR3 loop is CASSSSDRLSYNEQFF. The CDR3 DNA follows: TGTGCCAGCAGCTCCAGTGACAGGCTTTCCTACAATGAGCAGTTCTTC.

The V and J genes are TRBV9 and TRBJ2-3, with D uncertain. The CDR3 extends over 13 amino acids. V lost 1 base and J 4 bases, leaving 7 bases between the germline ends. CDR1 SGDLS and CDR2 YYNGEE come from the germline V gene. CDR3 sequence (DNA): TGTGCCAGCAGCGTATTCGTCGCAGATACGCAGTATTTT. Translated, it gives CASSVFVADTQYF.

The chain combines TRBV28 with TRBJ1-5; D remains unclear. The length of the CDR3 is 13 residues. The germline V gene encodes CDR1 MDHEN and CDR2 SYDVKM. The ends were cut back, 4 bases at V and 0 bases at J, with 4 bases in the middle. This CDR3 is CASSYYSNQPQHF. In DNA, the CDR3 is TGTGCCAGCAGTTATTATAGCAATCAGCCCCAGCATTTT.

The CDR3 region has the DNA TGTGCCAGCAGCTTAGGGGGGGTTAGGAACACTGAAGCTTTCTTT. Translation gives CASSLGGVRNTEAFF. V and J are TRBV7-6 and TRBJ1-1; perhaps TRBD1 as D (5 bases). CDR1 is SGHVS and CDR2 is FNYEAQ in the germline V gene. V lost 1 base, J lost 1 base, and 10 bases lay in between. The CDR3 sequence is 15 residues long.

The V call is TRBV28, the J call TRBJ1-2, with D perhaps TRBD1 (6 bases). The CDR3 has 16 amino acids. Germline V gives CDR1 MDHEN, CDR2 SYDVKM. V gave up 5 bases and J gave up 0 bases, with 16 bases separating them. CDR3 bases: TGTGCCAGCAGTCGGGACGGGGGGCTAGCTAACTATGGCTACACCTTC. Protein: CASSRDGGLANYGYTF.

This clone has ten or more counts. A junction end diverges from the germline sequence, so it may reflect a read error. The chain combines TRBV7-7 with TRBJ2-1, with 7 bases aligning to TRBD1. Germline V CDR1 and CDR2: SSHAT, FNYEAQ (reference sequence). The CDR3 sequence is 15 residues long. The CDR3 DNA reads as TGTGCTAGCAGCTTTCGGGACAGTACAGTCTATGAGCAGTTCTTC. Translating gives CASSFRDSTVYEQFF.

The V gene is TRBV7-2, the J gene TRBJ1-1, with 7 bases matching TRBD1. Trimming cost V 5 bases and J 5 bases; bases outside gene matches: 8. Germline-derived CDR1 and CDR2 are SGHTA and FQGNSA. CDR3 length: 14 residues. CDR3 loop: CASSTEHRGTEAFF. CDR3 nucleotides: TGTGCCAGCAGCACAGAGCACAGGGGAACTGAAGCTTTCTTT.

This sequence joins TRBV4-1 and TRBJ2-1; D possibly corresponds to TRBD2 (5 bases). The CDR3 consists of 16 residues. V lost 5 bases and J lost 9, with 23 bases in between. CDR1 is MGHRA, CDR2 YSYEKL, per germline. The CDR3 DNA reads as TGCGCCAGCAGCGAGGGAGTGACTACGATCTACGTTGAGCAGTTCTTC. Its protein is CASSEGVTTIYVEQFF.

The gene calls are TRBV7-2 and TRBJ1-4; 9 bases agree with TRBD1. The CDR3 extends over 16 amino acids. Germline V CDR1 and CDR2: SGHTA, FQGNSA. The ends lost 1 base at V and 7 bases at J; junction bases unmatched: 7. The CDR3 sequence is CASSLERGTGIEKLFF. The CDR3 DNA follows: TGTGCCAGCAGCTTAGAAAGGGGGACAGGGATTGAAAAACTGTTTTTT. Using reference TRBV7-2 and TRBJ1-4 for the parts outside the CDR3, the full variable domain is GAGVSQSPSNKVTEKGKDVELRCDPISGHTALYWYRQSLGQGLEFLIYFQGNSAPDKSGLPSDRFSAERTGGSVSTLTIQRTQQEDSAVYLCASSLERGTGIEKLFFGSGTQLSVL.

The V gene is TRBV10-1, the J gene TRBJ2-5; TRBD2 matches at 8 bases. J gave up 0 bases and V 8 bases, and 23 bases lay outside the gene matches. Germline V gene lookup returns CDR1 WNHNN and CDR2 SYGVQD (reference sequence). The CDR3 contains 20 residues. The CDR3 DNA reads as TGCGCCAGCCCTGGGGGGGGAAAAAGACTAGCGAGAGGTTACCAAGAGACCCAGTACTTC. Translated, it gives CASPGGGKRLARGYQETQYF.

This clone turned up a few times. V and J are TRBV7-8 and TRBJ2-1, with 8 bases aligning to TRBD2. CDR3 length: 16 amino acids. V lost 5 bases to trimming and J lost 0 bases; unmatched junction nucleotides: 6. CDR1 is SGHVS, CDR2 FQNEAQ, per germline. This chain's CDR3 is CASSRGGSASYNEQFF. In DNA form, the CDR3 reads TGTGCCAGCAGCCGGGGGGGATCGGCCTCCTACAATGAGCAGTTCTTC.

The genes are TRBV19 and TRBJ1-1, with D perhaps TRBD1 (6 bases). In germline, CDR1 is LNHDA, CDR2 SQIVND (reference sequence). CDR3 length: 17 residues. The V end lost 3 bases, the J end lost 0 bases, and 17 bases lay between the germline ends. In nucleotides, the CDR3 is TGTGCCAGTAGTATTGTCAGGGGTTGGGGAGTGAACACTGAAGCTTTCTTT. This encodes CASSIVRGWGVNTEAFF.

Only a few counts were recorded for this clone. The chain is built from TRBV7-9 and TRBJ1-4, with 7 positions matching TRBD1. This CDR3 comprises 16 residues. Germline CDR1 and CDR2: SEHNR and FQNEAQ (reference sequence). V shed 3 bases, J shed 4 bases, and the junction held 8 bases outside the gene matches. Here the CDR3 reads CASSLGDRALNEKLFF. The CDR3 coding sequence is TGTGCCAGCAGCTTGGGTGACAGGGCCCTTAATGAAAAACTGTTTTTT.

This chain uses TRBV10-3 with TRBJ2-3, with 11 bases lining up with TRBD2. The V gene's germline CDR1 is ENHRY and CDR2 SYGVKD. The CDR3 loop spans 15 amino acids. V shed 0 bases and J 7 bases; nucleotides not matched to a gene: 3. CDR3 DNA: TGTGCCATCAGTGAGTCGGTAGCGGGGGGGAATACGCAGTATTTT. Its translation is CAISESVAGGNTQYF.

This clone is categorized as medium-sized (0.01 to 0.1%). The V gene is TRBV4-3, the J gene TRBJ2-1, with TRBD1 matching 10 bases. The CDR3 totals 21 residues. CDR1 is LGHNA, CDR2 YSLEER, per germline. The trim removed 0 bases at V and 1 base at J, leaving 15 bases unmatched. DNA for the CDR3: TGCGCCAGCAGCCAAGAGTTCATCAGACAGGGGGCGTTTAGATCCTACAATGAGCAGTTCTTC. The encoded protein is CASSQEFIRQGAFRSYNEQFF.

Relative to its sample, this clone is medium-sized. The V and J genes are TRBV19 and TRBJ2-7; perhaps TRBD1 as D (7 bases). Trimming took 3 bases from V and 4 from J, leaving 10 bases between them. The CDR3 contains 13 residues. The germline CDR1 and CDR2 sequences are LNHDA and SQIVND (reference sequence). The CDR3 loop reads CASSIAGGYEQYF. The CDR3 DNA is TGTGCCAGTAGTATTGCAGGGGGGTACGAGCAGTACTTC.

The CDR3 loop reads CASSQGTGGRSYEQYF. CDR3 nucleotide sequence: TGCGCCAGCAGCCAAGGGACAGGGGGAAGGTCCTACGAGCAGTACTTC. The rearrangement joins TRBV4-1 to TRBJ2-7, with 10 positions matching TRBD1. CDR3 length: 16 amino acids. Germline loops: CDR1 MGHRA, CDR2 YSYEKL. J gave up 1 base and V 1 base, and 4 bases lay outside the gene matches.

The V gene is TRBV6-1, the J gene TRBJ1-4; a weak D match, TRBD1 (5 bases). This CDR3 comprises 14 residues. Looked up from germline, CDR1 is MNHNS and CDR2 is SASEGT. V lost 6 bases to trimming and J lost 4 bases, with 12 bases between them. CDR3 in DNA: TGTGCCAGCAGCATCCGGGACTTTAATGAAAAACTGTTTTTT. As protein: CASSIRDFNEKLFF.

In its sample, this clone was seen a few times. This rearrangement joins TRBV30 to TRBJ2-5, with 11 bases lining up with TRBD2. Trimming removed 3 bases from V and 8 bases from J; junction bases left unmatched: 5. The CDR3 consists of 13 residues. CDR1 and CDR2 (germline): GTSNPN, SVGIG (reference sequence). The CDR3 loop is CAWRLAGVATQYF. The CDR3 DNA reads TGTGCCTGGAGACTAGCGGGAGTGGCAACCCAGTACTTC. Drawing the rest from reference TRBV30 and TRBJ2-5, the complete variable domain is SQTIHQWPATLVQPVGSPLSLECTVEGTSNPNLYWYRQAAGRGLQLLFYSVGIGQISSEVPQNLSASRPQDRQFILSSKKLLLSDSGFYLCAWRLAGVATQYFGPGTRLLVL.

This clone appeared a single time. The V gene is TRBV4-2, the J gene TRBJ2-3; 13 positions agree with TRBD2. From germline, CDR1 is LGHNA and CDR2 YNFKEQ. The length of the CDR3 is 17 residues. V dropped 3 bases and J dropped 4; count of bases not matched to a gene: 7. The CDR3 reads CASSHSGTSGTADTQYF. The CDR3 coding sequence is TGTGCCAGCAGCCACTCCGGGACTAGCGGGACGGCAGATACGCAGTATTTT.